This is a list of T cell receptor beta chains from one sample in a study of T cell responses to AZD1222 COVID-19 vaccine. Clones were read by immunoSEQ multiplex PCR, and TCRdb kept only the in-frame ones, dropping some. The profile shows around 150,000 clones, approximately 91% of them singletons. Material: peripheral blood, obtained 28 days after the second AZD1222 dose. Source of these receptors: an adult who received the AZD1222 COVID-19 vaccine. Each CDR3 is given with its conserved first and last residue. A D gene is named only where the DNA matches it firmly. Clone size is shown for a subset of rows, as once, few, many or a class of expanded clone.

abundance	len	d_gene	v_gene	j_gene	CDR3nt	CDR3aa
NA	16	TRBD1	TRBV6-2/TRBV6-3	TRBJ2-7	TGTGCCAGCAGTTCCCCCGGACAGGGATTAACCTACGAGCAGTACTTC	CASSSPGQGLTYEQYF
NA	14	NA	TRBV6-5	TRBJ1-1	TGTGCCAGCAGTTACTCCGGGGACCCTTCTGGAGCTTTCTTT	CASSYSGDPSGAFF
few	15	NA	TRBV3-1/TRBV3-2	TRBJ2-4	TGTGCCAGCAGCCATGGGGCGTTCGGTGAAAACATTCAGTACTTC	CASSHGAFGENIQYF
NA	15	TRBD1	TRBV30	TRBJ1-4	TGTGCCTGGAGTGTCGTCAGGGGGCGAAATGAAAAACTGTTTTTT	CAWSVVRGRNEKLFF
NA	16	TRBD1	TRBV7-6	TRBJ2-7	TGTGCCAGCAGCCCACGGACAGGGGGGGCCCGTTGGGAGCAGTACTTC	CASSPRTGGARWEQYF
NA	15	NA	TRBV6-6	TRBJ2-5	TGTGCCAGCAGTTCGCCTCCGGGTAGCGGAGTTACCCAGTACTTC	CASSSPPGSGVTQYF
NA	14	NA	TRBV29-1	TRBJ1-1	TGCAGCGCAACCCCCCCGGGCAGGGGAACTGAAGCTTTCTTT	CSATPPGRGTEAFF
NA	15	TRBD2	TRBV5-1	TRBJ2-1	TGCGCCAGCAGCTTGAATCCTAGCGGGGGTCATGAGCAGTTCTTC	CASSLNPSGGHEQFF
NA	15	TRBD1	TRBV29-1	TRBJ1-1	TGCAGCGTGCTCCTGCCCGGGACAGGGGTCACTGAAGCTTTCTTT	CSVLLPGTGVTEAFF
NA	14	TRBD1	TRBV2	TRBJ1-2	TGTGCCAGCAGTGTTACAGGGGGCACGAGTGGCTACACCTTC	CASSVTGGTSGYTF
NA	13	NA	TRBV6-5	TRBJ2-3	TGTGCCAGCAAGCCCGGATCCGGAGATACGCAGTATTTT	CASKPGSGDTQYF
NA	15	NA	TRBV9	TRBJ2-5	TGTGCCAGCAGCGTAGAAGTCGGCAGACAAGAGACCCAGTACTTC	CASSVEVGRQETQYF
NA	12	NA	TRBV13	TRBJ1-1	TGTGCCAGCAGCTTCCACGGGGCTAGAGCTTTCTTT	CASSFHGARAFF
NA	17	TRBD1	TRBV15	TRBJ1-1	TGTGCCACCAGACCGACAGGGCCGTTAGCCCTGAACACTGAAGCTTTCTTT	CATRPTGPLALNTEAFF
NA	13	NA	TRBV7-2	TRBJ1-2	TGTGCCAGCAGCTTCGACCGGGAAGATGGCTACACCTTC	CASSFDREDGYTF
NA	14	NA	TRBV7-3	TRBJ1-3	TGTGCCAGCAGCTTAGGTCCGTCTGGAAACACCATATATTTT	CASSLGPSGNTIYF
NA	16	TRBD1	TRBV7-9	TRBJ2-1	TGTGCCAGCAGCTTTAGCCTCGGCACAGGGGTCAATGAGCAGTTCTTC	CASSFSLGTGVNEQFF
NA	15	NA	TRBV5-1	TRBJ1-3	TGCGCCAGCAGCTCGGAGGGGGACTCTGGAAACACCATATATTTT	CASSSEGDSGNTIYF
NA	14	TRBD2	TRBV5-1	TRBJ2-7	TGCGCCAGTTCCCCCCGCGGGGGAACCTACGAGCAGTACTTC	CASSPRGGTYEQYF
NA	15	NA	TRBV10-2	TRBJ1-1	TGCGCCAGCAGTGGGGCACAGGTTGTGAACACTGAAGCTTTCTTT	CASSGAQVVNTEAFF
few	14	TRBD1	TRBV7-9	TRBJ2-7	TGTGCCAGCAGCGAACCGACAGGGGGCTACGAGCAGTACTTC	CASSEPTGGYEQYF
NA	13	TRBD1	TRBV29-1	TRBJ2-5	TGCAGCGTTGAAACAGGGGGCGCGGAGACCCAGTACTTC	CSVETGGAETQYF
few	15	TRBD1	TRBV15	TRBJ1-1	TGTGCCACCAGCCCCGGGACAGGGGGTCGAACTGAAGCTTTCTTT	CATSPGTGGRTEAFF
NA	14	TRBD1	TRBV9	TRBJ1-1	TGTGCCAGCAGCACTTCAGGGGGTAACACTGAAGCTTTCTTT	CASSTSGGNTEAFF
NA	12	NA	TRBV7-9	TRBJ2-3	TGTGCCAGCAGCTTTCCGGCGAATACGCAGTATTTT	CASSFPANTQYF
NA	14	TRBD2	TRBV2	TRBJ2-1	TGTGCCAGCAGTGTCCCTGGGGGGGGTGATGAGCAGTTCTTC	CASSVPGGGDEQFF
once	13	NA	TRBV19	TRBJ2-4	TGTGCCAGTAGTATCGTCAGGGGAAACATTCAGTACTTC	CASSIVRGNIQYF
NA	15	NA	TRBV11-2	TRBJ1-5	TGTGCCAGCAGCTTAGGGTCCGGGGGCAATCAGCCCCAGCATTTT	CASSLGSGGNQPQHF
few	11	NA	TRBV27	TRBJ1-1	TGTGCCACCCAACGGGGAACTGAAGCTTTCTTT	CATQRGTEAFF